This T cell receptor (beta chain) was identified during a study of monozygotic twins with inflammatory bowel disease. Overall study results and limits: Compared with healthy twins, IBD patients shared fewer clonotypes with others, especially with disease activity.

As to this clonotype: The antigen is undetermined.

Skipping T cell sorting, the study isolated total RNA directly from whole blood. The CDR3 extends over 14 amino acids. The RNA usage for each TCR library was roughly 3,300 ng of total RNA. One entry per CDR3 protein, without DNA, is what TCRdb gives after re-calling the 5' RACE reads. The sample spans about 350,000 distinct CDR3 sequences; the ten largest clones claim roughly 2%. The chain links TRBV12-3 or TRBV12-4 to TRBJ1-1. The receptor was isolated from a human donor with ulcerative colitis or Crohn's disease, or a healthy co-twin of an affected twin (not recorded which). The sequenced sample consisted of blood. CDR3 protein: CASKAREMNTEAFF.